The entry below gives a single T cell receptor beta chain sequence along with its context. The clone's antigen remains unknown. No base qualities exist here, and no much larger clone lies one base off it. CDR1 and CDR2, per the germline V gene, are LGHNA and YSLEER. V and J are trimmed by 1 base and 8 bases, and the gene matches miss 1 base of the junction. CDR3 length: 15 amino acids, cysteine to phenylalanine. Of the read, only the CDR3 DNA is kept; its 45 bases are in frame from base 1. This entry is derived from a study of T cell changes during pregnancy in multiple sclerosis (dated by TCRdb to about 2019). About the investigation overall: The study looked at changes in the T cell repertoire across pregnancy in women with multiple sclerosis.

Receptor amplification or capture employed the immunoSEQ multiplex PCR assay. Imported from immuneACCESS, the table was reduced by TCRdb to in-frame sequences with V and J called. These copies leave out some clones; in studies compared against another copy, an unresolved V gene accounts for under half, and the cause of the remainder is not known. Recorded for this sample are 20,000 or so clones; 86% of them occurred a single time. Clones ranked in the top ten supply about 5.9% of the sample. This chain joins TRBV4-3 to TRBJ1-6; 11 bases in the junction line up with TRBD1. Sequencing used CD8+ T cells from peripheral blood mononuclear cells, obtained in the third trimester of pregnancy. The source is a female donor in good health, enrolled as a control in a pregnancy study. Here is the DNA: TGCGCCAGCAGCCAAGGGACAGGGGGCGATTCACCCCTCCACTTT. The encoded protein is CASSQGTGGDSPLHF.